The 14 T cell receptor beta chains listed next were all sequenced from one sample in a study of blood T cells in healthy people across ages. For the second PCR, which ran for about 7 to 11 cycles, a sample-barcoded 5' primer and a J-beta primer mix were used. MiXCR, applied by TCRdb to the 5' RACE reads, yields one record per CDR3 protein. The sample contains approximately 800,000 distinct CDR3 sequences, approximately 25% of which appear only once. The sample was also reused in another study, on T cells of mothers and their children.

The sample consisted of blood. The receptors derive from a boy between 10 and 17 years old in good health.

This clonotype was counted a single time. This chain uses TRBV9 with TRBJ2-5; 12 bases align to TRBD2. V shed 3 bases, J shed 11 bases, and the junction held 11 bases outside the gene matches. This CDR3 spans 15 amino acids. Germline CDR1 SGDLS, CDR2 YYNGEE. The chain's CDR3 is CASSASSGGDNEQYF. As DNA, the CDR3 is TGTGCCAGCAGCGCTTCTAGCGGGGGGGATAATGAGCAGTACTTC.

The J gene is TRBJ1-5, the V gene TRBV20-1; 9 bases line up with TRBD1. With V trimmed by 0 bases and J by 7 bases, 7 bases remained unmatched. The CDR3 runs to 15 residues. CDR1 is DFQATT and CDR2 is SNEGSKA in the germline V gene (reference sequence). CDR3 residues: CSARDPRQGVQPQHF. Written as DNA, the CDR3 is TGCAGTGCTAGAGATCCCCGACAGGGGGTCCAGCCCCAGCATTTT.

In this sample, this clonotype turned up a few times. J is TRBJ2-1 and V is TRBV29-1, with 7 bases identical to TRBD2. This CDR3 comprises 15 residues. The junction had 12 bases not matched to a gene; V was cut back by 3 bases and J by 7 bases. Germline assignment: CDR1 SQVTM and CDR2 ANQGSEA. CDR3 bases: TGCAGCGTTGATTTAACGCGGGAGATTATGAATGAGCAGTTCTTC. Encoded protein: CSVDLTREIMNEQFF.

V usage is TRBV7-2 and J usage is TRBJ1-6; D unclear. This CDR3 contains 16 residues. V was trimmed by 1 base and J by 7 bases, leaving 14 bases between them. Germline V gene lookup returns CDR1 SGHTA and CDR2 FQGNSA. The CDR3, as DNA: TGTGCCAGCAGCTTAGAGTCAACAGCGTCGAATTCACCCCTCCACTTT. Residues: CASSLESTASNSPLHF.

The rearrangement links TRBV6-2 or TRBV6-3 to TRBJ2-7, with TRBD1 matching 9 bases. The germline V gene has CDR1 MNHEY and CDR2 SVGEGT. This CDR3 has 14 amino acids. With 6 bases clipped from V and 6 bases from J, the junction kept 9 bases outside the gene matches. The CDR3 DNA follows: TGTGCCAGCAGGTCCGGGACAGGGCTACTCGAGCAGTACTTC. Residues: CASRSGTGLLEQYF.

V is TRBV5-1 and J is TRBJ2-5; D tentatively reads TRBD1 or TRBD2 (6 bases each). The J call is in doubt because the DNA end fits TRBJ2-7 better. From germline, CDR1 is SGHRS and CDR2 YFSETQ. The CDR3 runs to 17 residues. The CDR3: CASSSGLGGGYSYEQYF. CDR3 in DNA: TGCGCCAGCAGCTCCGGATTGGGGGGCGGTTACTCCTACGAGCAGTACTTC.

The V and J genes are TRBV29-1 and TRBJ2-1; TRBD1 aligns across 7 bases. The CDR3 has 14 amino acids. The germline V gene encodes CDR1 SQVTM and CDR2 ANQGSEA. V lost 6 bases and J lost 2; bases outside the gene matches: 7. The CDR3 loop is CSVAGTEAYNEQFF. The CDR3 DNA reads TGCAGCGTGGCCGGGACAGAAGCCTACAATGAGCAGTTCTTC.

This clonotype came up a few times. This chain uses TRBV20-1 with TRBJ1-5; D perhaps matches TRBD1 (6 bases). The germline CDR1 and CDR2 sequences are DFQATT and SNEGSKA (reference sequence). The CDR3 totals 13 residues. V was pared by 5 bases and J by 5 bases, with 13 bases between. The CDR3 reads CSAPTGNYQPQHF. CDR3 bases: TGCAGTGCTCCGACAGGAAATTATCAGCCCCAGCATTTT.

The V and J genes are TRBV12-3 or TRBV12-4 and TRBJ2-1; D ambiguous. V was pared by 0 bases and J by 5 bases, with 11 bases between. The CDR3 runs to 15 residues. The DNA of the CDR3 is TGTGCCAGCAGTTTAGCCGGGTTAGGTAACAATGAGCAGTTCTTC. Amino acid sequence: CASSLAGLGNNEQFF.

This clonotype was recorded a few times. The chain couples TRBV7-3 to TRBJ2-5, with TRBD1 matching over 8 bases. The CDR3 consists of 13 residues. The J segment lost 7 bases and the V segment lost 5 bases, leaving 6 bases of the junction unmatched. CDR1 is SGHTA and CDR2 is FQGTGA in the germline V gene. The CDR3 reads CASSTGQGGTQYF. The DNA of the CDR3 is TGTGCCAGCAGCACCGGACAGGGAGGGACCCAGTACTTC.

The rearrangement joins TRBV29-1 to TRBJ1-1, with unresolved D. Germline CDR1 is SQVTM and CDR2 is ANQGSEA. The CDR3 sequence is 12 residues long. V was shortened by 7 bases and J by 3 bases, with 12 bases between the two germline ends. CDR3 in amino acids: CSALIRYTEAFF. Here the CDR3 DNA reads TGCAGCGCCTTAATCAGGTACACTGAAGCTTTCTTT.

CDR3 loop: CAADHTGGGRWTGELFF. CDR3 sequence (DNA): TGTGCCGCAGACCACACAGGGGGCGGGAGGTGGACCGGGGAGCTGTTTTTT. This chain links TRBV7-8 with TRBJ2-2; D might be TRBD1 (9 bases). V lost 11 bases, J lost 5 bases, and 27 bases lay in between. The CDR3 contains 17 residues. Germline-derived CDR1 and CDR2 are SGHVS and FQNEAQ.

V is TRBV6-2 or TRBV6-3 and J is TRBJ1-1; no clear D. V lost 6 bases and J lost 7, with 18 bases in between. CDR1 and CDR2 (germline): MNHEY, SVGEGT. The CDR3 sequence is 14 residues long. As DNA, the CDR3 is TGTGCCAGCAGATTAGAGGGTGGATTTGGTGAAGCTTTCTTT. Its translation is CASRLEGGFGEAFF.

The chain recombines TRBV29-1 with TRBJ2-3, with D perhaps being TRBD1 or TRBD2 (6 bases each). Trimming pared 8 bases from V and 0 bases from J, leaving 12 bases between. Germline V lookup: CDR1 SQVTM, CDR2 ANQGSEA. The CDR3 is 13 residues long. The CDR3 bases are TGCAGCTCTCGGGGGCCTAGCACAGATACGCAGTATTTT. Translation gives CSSRGPSTDTQYF.